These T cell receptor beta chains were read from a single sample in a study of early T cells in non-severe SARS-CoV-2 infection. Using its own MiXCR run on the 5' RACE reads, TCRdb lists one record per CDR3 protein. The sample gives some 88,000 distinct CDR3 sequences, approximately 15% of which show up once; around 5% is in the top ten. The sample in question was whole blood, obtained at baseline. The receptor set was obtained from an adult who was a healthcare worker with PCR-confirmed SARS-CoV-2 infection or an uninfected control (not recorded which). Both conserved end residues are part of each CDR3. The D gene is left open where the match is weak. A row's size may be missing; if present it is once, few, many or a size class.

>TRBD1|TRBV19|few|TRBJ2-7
CASSISRDRASYEQYF
TGTGCCAGTAGTATAAGTCGGGACAGGGCATCCTACGAGCAGTACTTC
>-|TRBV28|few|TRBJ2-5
CASSGGTPQETQYF
TGTGCCAGCAGTGGCGGGACTCCCCAAGAGACCCAGTACTTC
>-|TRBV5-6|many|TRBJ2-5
CASSTGPETETQYF
TGTGCCAGCAGCACGGGACCAGAGACAGAGACCCAGTACTTC
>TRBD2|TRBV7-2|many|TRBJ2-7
CASSLRLAGREQYF
TGTGCCAGCAGCTTGAGACTAGCGGGAAGGGAGCAGTACTTC
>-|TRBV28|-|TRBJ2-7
CASSFRQVGYEQYF
TGTGCCAGCAGTTTCCGTCAGGTAGGCTACGAGCAGTACTTC
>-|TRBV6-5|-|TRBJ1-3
CASSLNPGNTIYF
TGTGCCAGCAGTTTGAACCCTGGAAACACCATATATTTT
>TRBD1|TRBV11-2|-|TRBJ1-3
CASSPLPGQAINTIYF
TGTGCCAGCAGCCCACTGCCGGGACAGGCAATAAACACCATATATTTT
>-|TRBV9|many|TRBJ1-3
CASRPDSTGNTIYF
TGTGCCAGCAGACCAGACAGCACTGGAAACACCATATATTTT
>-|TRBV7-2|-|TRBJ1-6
CASSLAQGPLHF
TGTGCCAGCAGCTTAGCGCAAGGGCCCCTCCACTTT
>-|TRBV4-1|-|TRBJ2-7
CASSQLGASSYEQYF
TGCGCCAGCAGCCAGCTAGGGGCCAGCTCCTACGAGCAGTACTTC
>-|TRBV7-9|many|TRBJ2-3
CASSLGGGHTDTQYF
TGTGCCAGCAGCTTAGGGGGGGGGCACACAGATACGCAGTATTTT
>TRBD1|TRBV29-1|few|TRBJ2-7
CSVLLPGGGYEQYF
TGCAGCGTTTTACTTCCAGGGGGCGGCTACGAGCAGTACTTC
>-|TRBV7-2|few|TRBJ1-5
CASSPNPGLQPQHF
TGTGCCAGCAGCCCAAATCCGGGTCTTCAGCCCCAGCATTTT
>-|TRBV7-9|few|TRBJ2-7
CASSLEYEQYF
TGTGCCAGCAGCTTAGAATACGAGCAGTACTTC
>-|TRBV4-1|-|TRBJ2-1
CASSHERGAGEQFF
TGCGCCAGCAGCCACGAGAGGGGGGCTGGTGAGCAGTTCTTC
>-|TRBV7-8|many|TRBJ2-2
CASTTDGGQNTGELFF
TGTGCCAGCACCACCGATGGAGGACAGAACACCGGGGAGCTGTTTTTT
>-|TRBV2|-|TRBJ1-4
CASSEFGGEKLFF
TGTGCCAGCAGTGAATTCGGTGGTGAAAAACTGTTTTTT
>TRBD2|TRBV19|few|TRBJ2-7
CASTPTSGIYEQYF
TGTGCCAGTACCCCGACTAGCGGAATCTACGAGCAGTACTTC
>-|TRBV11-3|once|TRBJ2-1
CASSLDPGGNEQFF
TGTGCCAGCAGCTTAGATCCAGGGGGGAATGAGCAGTTCTTC
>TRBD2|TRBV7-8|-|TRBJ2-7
CASSLSTGAGGSYEQYF
TGTGCCAGCAGCTTGTCTACCGGAGCGGGCGGGAGTTACGAGCAGTACTTC
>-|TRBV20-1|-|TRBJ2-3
CSARDWASGTIVDF
-
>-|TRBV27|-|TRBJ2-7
CASGPQVYEQYF
TGTGCCAGTGGGCCACAGGTTTACGAGCAGTACTTC
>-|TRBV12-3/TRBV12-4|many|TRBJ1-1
CASSLDGGKGFF
TGTGCCAGCAGTTTGGACGGTGGAAAGGGTTTCTTT
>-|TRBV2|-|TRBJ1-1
CASSEVMGLNTEAFF
TGTGCCAGCAGTGAAGTTATGGGTCTGAACACTGAAGCTTTCTTT
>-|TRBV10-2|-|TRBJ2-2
CASIGDAGPGTGELFF
TGCGCCAGCATAGGAGATGCGGGACCGGGCACCGGGGAGCTGTTTTTT
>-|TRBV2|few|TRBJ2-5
CASSKGQIQETQYF
TGTGCCAGCAGTAAGGGGCAGATCCAAGAGACCCAGTACTTC
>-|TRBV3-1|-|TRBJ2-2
CASSERRPGELFF
TGTGCCAGCAGCGAGCGACGCCCCGGGGAGCTGTTTTTT
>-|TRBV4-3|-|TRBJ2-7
CASSQERVTEFSYEQYF
TGCGCCAGCAGCCAAGAAAGGGTCACAGAGTTTTCTTACGAGCAGTACTTC
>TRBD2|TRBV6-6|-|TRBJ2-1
CACGRAGEQFF
TGTGCCTGCGGGAGGGCCGGTGAGCAGTTCTTC
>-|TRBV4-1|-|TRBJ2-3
CASSRAKAPTDTQYF
TGCGCCAGCAGCCGGGCCAAGGCTCCTACAGATACGCAGTATTTT
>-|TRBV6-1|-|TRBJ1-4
CASTRGLQEKLFF
TGTGCCAGCACCCGGGGATTGCAAGAAAAACTGTTTTTT
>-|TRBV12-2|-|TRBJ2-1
CASRSMVPEYNEQFF
TGTGCAAGTCGCTCTATGGTCCCGGAGTACAATGAGCAGTTCTTC
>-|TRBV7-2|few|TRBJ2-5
CASSSYPVQGGETQYF
TGTGCCAGCAGCTCATACCCCGTACAGGGTGGAGAGACCCAGTACTTC
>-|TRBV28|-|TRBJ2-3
CASSFAAYTDAQYF
TGTGCCAGCAGTTTCGCGGCCTACACAGATGCGCAGTATTTT
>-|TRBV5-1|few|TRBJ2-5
CASSLDRDAETQYF
TGCGCCAGCAGCTTGGACAGGGACGCGGAGACCCAGTACTTC
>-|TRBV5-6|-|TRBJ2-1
CASSLEAAGTDEQFF
TGTGCCAGCAGCTTGGAGGCAGCAGGGACCGATGAGCAGTTCTTC
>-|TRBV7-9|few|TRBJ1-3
CASSSISGGRIGNTIYF
TGTGCCAGCAGCTCCATCAGTGGCGGACGGATTGGAAACACCATATATTTT
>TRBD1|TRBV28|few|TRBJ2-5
CASSSYRGREAETQYF
TGTGCCAGCAGTTCCTACAGGGGCCGCGAAGCAGAGACCCAGTACTTC
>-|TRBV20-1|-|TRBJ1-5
CSARGFGESQPQHF
TGCAGTGCTAGAGGGTTTGGGGAAAGTCAGCCCCAGCATTTT
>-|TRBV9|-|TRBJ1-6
CASSGDPRGSYNSPLHF
TGTGCCAGCAGCGGGGACCCGAGGGGGTCCTATAATTCACCCCTCCACTTT
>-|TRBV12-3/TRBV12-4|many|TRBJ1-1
CASRRVDTEAFF
TGTGCCAGCAGAAGGGTGGACACTGAAGCTTTCTTT
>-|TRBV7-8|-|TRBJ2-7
CASSPSLNGEQYF
TGTGCCAGCAGCCCATCCCTCAACGGAGAGCAGTACTTC
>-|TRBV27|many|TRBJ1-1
CASSLMENTEAFF
TGTGCCAGCAGTTTAATGGAGAACACTGAAGCTTTCTTT
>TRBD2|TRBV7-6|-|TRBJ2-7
CPSSLAGPGTTSEQYF
TGTCCCAGCAGCTTAGCGGGCCCGGGGACCACGTCCGAGCAGTACTTC
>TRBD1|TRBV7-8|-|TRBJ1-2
CASSLTRAILTGIYGYTF
TGTGCCAGCAGCTTAACGCGAGCCATACTGACAGGGATATATGGCTACACCTTC
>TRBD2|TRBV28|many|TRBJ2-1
CASSSPSGSSSYNEQFF
TGTGCCAGCAGTTCCCCTAGCGGGAGTAGCTCCTACAATGAGCAGTTCTTC
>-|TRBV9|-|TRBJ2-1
CASSVGGRSEQFF
TGTGCCAGCAGCGTAGGGGGTAGGAGTGAGCAGTTCTTC
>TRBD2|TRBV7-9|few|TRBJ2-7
CASSFGTSGNYEQYF
TGTGCCAGCAGCTTCGGGACTAGCGGGAACTACGAGCAGTACTTC
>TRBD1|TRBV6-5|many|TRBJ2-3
CASRHLTGAHRDTQYF
TGTGCCAGCAGGCATCTAACAGGGGCTCACCGAGATACGCAGTATTTT
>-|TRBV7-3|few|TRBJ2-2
CASSPGNVNTGELFF
TGTGCCAGCAGCCCCGGGAATGTGAACACCGGGGAGCTGTTTTTT
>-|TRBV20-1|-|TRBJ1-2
CSVGTSVGYTF
TGCAGTGTAGGGACATCCGTTGGCTACACCTTC
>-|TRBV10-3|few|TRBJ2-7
CAISDGQLWQYF
TGTGCCATCAGTGATGGACAGTTATGGCAGTACTTC
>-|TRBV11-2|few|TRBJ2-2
CASSFYAPAAGELFF
TGTGCCAGCAGCTTTTACGCGCCCGCGGCCGGGGAGCTGTTTTTT
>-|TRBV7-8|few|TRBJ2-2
CASSLEFRGELFF
TGTGCCAGCAGCTTAGAATTTAGGGGGGAGCTGTTTTTT